This T cell receptor (beta chain) stems from a study of T cell repertoires in cytomegalovirus infection. General observations from the study: Summed frequency of public TCR beta families distinguished CMV carriers with the relevant HLA. Within the response measured ex vivo, HLA-C-restricted CMV-specific TCR beta clonotypes were dominant.

This clonotype turned up a few times. Its target is not known. CDR1 SGHAT and CDR2 FQNNGV come from the germline V gene. The CDR3 loop spans 15 amino acids. V was clipped by 5 bases and J by 5 bases; unmatched bases: 9. TCRdb reprocessed the reads via MiXCR and lists one record per CDR3 protein. The sample has some 400,000 distinct CDR3 sequences; approximately 18% are singletons. The TCR originated in a human donor in good health (CMV status not recorded). Some clones in this sample may be carry-over from other donors' samples. The chain uses TRBV11-2 and TRBJ2-5; 9 nucleotides match TRBD1. Sample: PBMCs. This chain's CDR3 is CASSEGQGGWETQYF. The CDR3 DNA sequence: TGTGCCAGCAGCGAGGGACAGGGAGGGTGGGAGACCCAGTACTTC. The whole variable domain, filled in from reference TRBV11-2 and TRBJ2-5, reads EAGVAQSPRYKIIEKRQSVAFWCNPISGHATLYWYQQILGQGPKLLIQFQNNGVVDDSQLPKDRFSAERLKGVDSTLKIQPAKLEDSAVYLCASSEGQGGWETQYFGPGTRLLVL.